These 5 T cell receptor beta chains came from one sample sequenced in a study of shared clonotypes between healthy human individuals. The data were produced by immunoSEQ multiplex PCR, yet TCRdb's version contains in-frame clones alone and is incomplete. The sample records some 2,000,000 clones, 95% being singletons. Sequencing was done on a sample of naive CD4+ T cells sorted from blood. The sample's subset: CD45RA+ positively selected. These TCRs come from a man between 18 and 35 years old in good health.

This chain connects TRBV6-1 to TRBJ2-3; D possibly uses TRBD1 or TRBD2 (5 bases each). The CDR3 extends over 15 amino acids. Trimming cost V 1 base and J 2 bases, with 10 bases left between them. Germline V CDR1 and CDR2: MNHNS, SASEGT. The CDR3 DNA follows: TGTGCCAGCAGTGAAGGTGTAGGGACCACAGATACGCAGTATTTT. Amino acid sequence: CASSEGVGTTDTQYF.

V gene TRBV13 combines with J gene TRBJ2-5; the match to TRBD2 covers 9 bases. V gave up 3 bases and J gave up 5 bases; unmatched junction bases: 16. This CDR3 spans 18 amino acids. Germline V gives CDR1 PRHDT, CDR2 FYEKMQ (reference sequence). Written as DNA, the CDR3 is TGTGCCAGCAGCTTGGGCCCGGGTAGCGGGAGTGATAGGGAGACCCAGTACTTC. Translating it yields CASSLGPGSGSDRETQYF.

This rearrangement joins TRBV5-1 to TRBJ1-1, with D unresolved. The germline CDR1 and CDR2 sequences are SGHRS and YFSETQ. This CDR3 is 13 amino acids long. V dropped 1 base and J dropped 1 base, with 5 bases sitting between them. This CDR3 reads CASSLNENTEAFF. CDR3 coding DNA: TGCGCCAGCAGCTTGAACGAGAACACTGAAGCTTTCTTT.

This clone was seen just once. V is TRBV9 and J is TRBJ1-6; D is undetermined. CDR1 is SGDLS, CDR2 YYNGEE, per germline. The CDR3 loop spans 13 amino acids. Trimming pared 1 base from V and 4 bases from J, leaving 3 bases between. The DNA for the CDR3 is TGTGCCAGCAGCGTACAGTATAATTCACCCCTCCACTTT. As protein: CASSVQYNSPLHF.

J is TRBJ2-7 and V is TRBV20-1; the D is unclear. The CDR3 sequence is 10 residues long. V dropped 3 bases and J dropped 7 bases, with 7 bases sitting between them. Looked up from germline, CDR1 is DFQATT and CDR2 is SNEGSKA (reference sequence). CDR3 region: CSASIGEQYF. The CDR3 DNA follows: TGCAGTGCTAGTATTGGGGAGCAGTACTTC.